This T cell receptor (beta chain) was sequenced for a study of human T cells and chemical hapten exposure. V lost 5 bases and J lost 3, with 15 bases in between. The CDR3 runs 15 residues. Germline V gives CDR1 LNHDA, CDR2 SQIVND (reference sequence). Time point: patch test 1, 2 weeks after DPC sensitization. Indicated treatment: therapeutic diphenylcyclopropenone sensitization with weekly scalp DPC. TCRdb reprocessed the RACE reads with MiXCR, giving one entry per CDR3 protein. In the table there are some 200,000 distinct CDR3 sequences, 20% to 25% of which are singletons. The chain employs TRBV19 and TRBJ2-3, with D unclear. This clonotype originated in a woman aged 50 to 60 with alopecia areata. Some clones in this sample may be carry-over from other donors' samples. Sequences were derived from whole blood, sampled in connection with sensitization to the hapten diphenylcyclopropenone (DPC). The CDR3 DNA reads as TGTGCCAGTAGTCCGACACGGACCTTGACAGATACGCAGTATTTT. Protein sequence: CASSPTRTLTDTQYF.